These T cell receptor beta chains were read from a single sample in a study of shared clonotypes between healthy human individuals. Using immunoSEQ multiplex PCR, the repertoire was profiled, and TCRdb retains in-frame clones only, with some absent. The sample records about 1.5 million clones, around 98% being singletons. Specimen: naive CD4+ T cells sorted from blood. The receptor source for this set is a man aged 25 to 40 in good health. CDR3s include the opening cysteine and the closing phenylalanine or tryptophan. The D gene is left open where the match is weak. The size entry is marked missing in some rows and otherwise reads once, few, many or a size class.

j_call clone_size d_call cdr3_length v_call cdr3_nt cdr3_aa
TRBJ2-3 once - 13 TRBV27 TGTGCCAGCAGTTTACTAAGCACAGATACGCAGTATTTT CASSLLSTDTQYF
TRBJ1-4 - - 12 TRBV27 TGTGCCAGCAGCAGACCTAATGAAAAACTGTTTTTT CASSRPNEKLFF
TRBJ1-2 - - 14 TRBV10-3 TGTGCCATCAGTGAGCAGGTTAATAACTATGGCTACACCTTC CAISEQVNNYGYTF
TRBJ2-1 - TRBD2 16 TRBV5-5 TGTGCCAGCAGCTTGTGGAAGCGGGAGGGCCGCAATGAGCAGTTCTTC CASSLWKREGRNEQFF
TRBJ2-3 - TRBD1 16 TRBV19 TGTGCCAGTCGCTGGGCGGGACAGGGGTCTGCAGATACGCAGTATTTT CASRWAGQGSADTQYF
TRBJ2-7 once - 11 TRBV27 TGTGCCAGCATGTTCGGGTCGGAGCAGTACTTC CASMFGSEQYF
TRBJ2-2 - - 15 TRBV7-2 TGTGCCAGCAGCTTAGTGGTAGGGCTCACCGGGGAGCTGTTTTTT CASSLVVGLTGELFF
TRBJ2-1 - TRBD2 16 TRBV5-6 TGTGCCAGCAGCTGGGTATTGGGGGGAGGGCCCGGTGAGCAGTTCTTC CASSWVLGGGPGEQFF
TRBJ2-7 - - 14 TRBV5-4 TGTGCCAGCAGCTTGGAGGGGTTTAGGTACGAGCAGTACTTC CASSLEGFRYEQYF
TRBJ2-5 - - 17 TRBV5-1 TGCGCCAGCAGCTCCCTTAAGAACCGGGACAATCAAGAGACCCAGTACTTC CASSSLKNRDNQETQYF
TRBJ2-2 - - 14 TRBV9 TGTGCCAGCAGCACAACTACCAACACCGGGGAGCTGTTTTTT CASSTTTNTGELFF
TRBJ1-1 - TRBD1 16 TRBV5-4 TGTGCCAGCAGCTTCGCCGGACAGGGAATAAACACTGAAGCTTTCTTT CASSFAGQGINTEAFF
TRBJ1-2 - - 16 TRBV5-1 TGCGCCAGCAGCTTGTCTCTCGGTGGACAGCTCTATGGCTACACCTTC CASSLSLGGQLYGYTF
TRBJ1-3 - - 15 TRBV19 TGTGCCAGTAGTACTCGACGGACCTCTGGAAACACCATATATTTT CASSTRRTSGNTIYF
TRBJ2-3 - TRBD2 17 TRBV28 TGTGCCAGCAGTTTCACCCCGGGAGGGCCCAAACAGGGTACGCAGTATTTT CASSFTPGGPKQGTQYF
TRBJ1-5 - - 12 TRBV6-5 TGTGCCAGCAGTTACTCAGGGGGGCCCCAGCATTTT CASSYSGGPQHF
TRBJ2-7 - - 11 TRBV30 TGTGCCTGGGGGCCACAATACGAGCAGTACTTC CAWGPQYEQYF
TRBJ1-2 once - 13 TRBV11-2 TGTGCCAGCAGCTTAGATCTTGGGGTTGGCTACACCTTC CASSLDLGVGYTF
TRBJ1-2 - - 16 TRBV5-1 TGCGCCAGCAGCTTGGGGTCCGACAGGAGATACTATGGCTACACCTTC CASSLGSDRRYYGYTF
TRBJ2-1 - - 19 TRBV18 TGTGCCAGCTCACCTGCCGGGCAGGGCCCCGTTCCCGCCTACAATGAGCAGTTCTTC CASSPAGQGPVPAYNEQFF
TRBJ2-2 once TRBD1 17 TRBV28 TGTGCCAGCAGGTCCCCGGGACAGGGGGCGGGGACCGGGGAGCTGTTTTTT CASRSPGQGAGTGELFF
TRBJ2-5 - - 15 TRBV10-3 TGTGCCATCAGTGAGTTGGCAGGTTTACAAGAGACCCAGTACTTC CAISELAGLQETQYF
TRBJ2-1 once TRBD2 17 TRBV19 TGTGCCAGTAGTGGAAGGGTAAGGACTAGCGACAACAATGAGCAGTTCTTC CASSGRVRTSDNNEQFF
TRBJ1-2 - - 14 TRBV27 TGTGCCAGCAGTTTAATTTCCTCGGGAGGGGGCTACACCTTC CASSLISSGGGYTF
TRBJ1-4 few - 13 TRBV2 TGTGCCAGCAGTGAGGCCGCGAGGGAAAAACTGTTTTTT CASSEAAREKLFF
TRBJ2-7 - TRBD1 15 TRBV15 TGTGCCACCAGCAGAGAGACAGGGAGAATTTACGAGCAGTACTTC CATSRETGRIYEQYF
TRBJ1-1 - - 13 TRBV7-8 TGTGCCAGCAGCGAGGAAAGGCGCACTGAAGCTTTCTTT CASSEERRTEAFF
TRBJ2-3 - - 12 TRBV7-3 TGTGCCAGCAGCGCGGGCACAGATACGCAGTATTTT CASSAGTDTQYF
TRBJ1-5 once - 13 TRBV6-5 TGTGCCAGCAGTCCCCGCGGGGGGCAGCCCCAGCATTTT CASSPRGGQPQHF
TRBJ2-7 - - 14 TRBV5-5 TGTGCCAGCACGCCGGCCGGGCCGTCCTACGAGCAGTACTTC CASTPAGPSYEQYF
TRBJ2-1 - - 14 TRBV28 TGTGCCAGCAGTCCCCAAAGGCAGGGCAATGAGCAGTTCTTC CASSPQRQGNEQFF
TRBJ2-3 - - 15 TRBV11-3 TGTGCCAGCAGTCCCTTTCGGGCAAGCACAGATACGCAGTATTTT CASSPFRASTDTQYF
TRBJ2-7 - - 14 TRBV7-9 TGTGCCAGCAGCTTAGCGGGTCTACCCTACGAGCAGTACTTC CASSLAGLPYEQYF
TRBJ2-1 - - 14 TRBV5-4 TGTGCCAGCAGCTCTCCGACAGGTTACAATGAGCAGTTCTTC CASSSPTGYNEQFF
TRBJ2-4 - TRBD2 18 TRBV7-2 TGTGCCAGCAGCGGGGGACTAGCGGGAGGGTTAGCCAAAAACATTCAGTACTTC CASSGGLAGGLAKNIQYF
TRBJ1-1 - - 11 TRBV6-4 TGTGCCAGCAGTGTTTGGGCTGAAGCTTTCTTT CASSVWAEAFF
TRBJ2-1 - TRBD2 13 TRBV7-9 TGTGCCACGGTGAGCGGGAATTACAATGAGCAGTTCTTC CATVSGNYNEQFF